The 24 T cell receptor beta chains given below trace back to one sample, sequenced in a study of blood T cell repertoires in COVID-19. TCRdb keeps only in-frame clones here, not all; method: immunoSEQ multiplex PCR. The table has 250,000 to 300,000 clones, around 87% seen once. The sequencing sample was made of peripheral blood. Receptor source: a woman aged 45-60 years who had recovered from COVID-19.

The chain links TRBV23-1 to TRBJ1-4; 7 bases map to TRBD1. TRBV23-1 is flagged as an ORF with uncertain function. Trimming cost V 4 bases and J 10 bases; bases outside gene matches: 6. The CDR3 has 13 residues. CDR3: CASSPPHRGKLFF. CDR3 DNA sequence: TGCGCCAGCAGTCCCCCACACAGGGGAAAACTGTTTTTT.

The rearrangement links TRBV7-2 to TRBJ1-5, with a possible D match to TRBD1 (6 bases). Trimming pared 5 bases from V and 11 bases from J, leaving 13 bases between. The CDR3 is 12 residues long. In germline, CDR1 is SGHTA, CDR2 FQGNSA. The CDR3 sequence is CASSQTGRAQHF. The CDR3 nucleotides read TGTGCCAGCAGCCAGACAGGTAGGGCCCAGCATTTT.

This chain uses TRBV28 with TRBJ1-6; TRBD1 matches 8 bases. This CDR3 is 14 amino acids long. The J segment lost 9 bases and the V segment lost 7 bases, leaving 8 bases of the junction unmatched. Germline CDR1 reads MDHEN; CDR2 reads SYDVKM. In DNA form, the CDR3 reads TGTGCCAGCACCCGGTGGGGGACAGGTTCACCCCTCCACTTT. Its translation: CASTRWGTGSPLHF.

The chain couples TRBV5-8 to TRBJ2-1; D might be TRBD2 (7 bases). The CDR3 consists of 15 residues. Looked up from germline, CDR1 is SGHTS and CDR2 is YDEGEE. V was shortened by 6 bases and J by 3 bases, with 16 bases between the two germline ends. CDR3 loop: CASIRWGGSYNEQFF. CDR3 DNA: TGTGCCAGCATCCGGTGGGGGGGCAGCTACAATGAGCAGTTCTTC.

This chain links TRBV15 with TRBJ2-5; tentative D call: TRBD1 (5 bases). Germline V CDR1 and CDR2: LNHNV, YYDKDF (reference sequence). This CDR3 comprises 15 residues. V lost 4 bases and J lost 7, with 19 bases in between. The CDR3 sequence is CATSTLGQGRGTQYF. The CDR3 bases are TGTGCCACCAGCACCCTAGGTCAGGGCCGAGGGACCCAGTACTTC.

The chain employs TRBV7-2 and TRBJ1-2; no reliable D call. Trimming removed 5 bases at V and 5 bases at J, with 9 bases between. Germline CDR1 and CDR2: SGHTA and FQGNSA. The CDR3 loop spans 12 amino acids. This CDR3 reads CASSPSNYGYTF. Written as DNA, the CDR3 is TGTGCCAGCAGCCCTAGTAATTATGGCTACACCTTC.

The V and J genes are TRBV15 and TRBJ1-2; 7 bases are shared with TRBD1. Germline CDR1 reads LNHNV; CDR2 reads YYDKDF (reference sequence). Trimming at V came to 1 base and at J to 6 bases, leaving 5 bases not matched to a gene. This CDR3 has 14 residues. Here the CDR3 DNA reads TGTGCCACCAGCAGAGTGGAAAGGGGGCATGGCTACACCTTC. Translation gives CATSRVERGHGYTF.

This clone was picked up many times. The chain couples TRBV11-2 to TRBJ2-1, with TRBD1 matching 10 bases. The J segment lost 0 bases and the V segment lost 4 bases, leaving 6 bases of the junction unmatched. Germline assignment: CDR1 SGHAT and CDR2 FQNNGV. This CDR3 comprises 17 residues. The CDR3: CASSSLDRGSSYNEQFF. The CDR3 DNA sequence: TGTGCCAGCAGCTCCTTGGACAGGGGGAGCTCCTACAATGAGCAGTTCTTC.

The rearrangement uses TRBV3-1 (or the pseudogene TRBV3-2) and TRBJ2-3; D is perhaps TRBD2 (6 bases). This CDR3 is built from 14 residues. Looked up from germline, CDR1 is LGHDT and CDR2 is YNNKEL (reference sequence). The V end was cut by 3 bases, the J end by 1 base, with 8 bases between. CDR3 sequence reads: CASSHSGGTDTQYF. The DNA for the CDR3 is TGTGCCAGCAGCCACTCGGGGGGCACAGATACGCAGTATTTT.

J is TRBJ2-2 and V is TRBV2, with a weak D call TRBD1 (6 bases). V was cut by 8 bases and J by 2 bases, with 12 bases left in between. This CDR3 comprises 14 residues. Germline V gene data show CDR1 as SNHLY and CDR2 as FYNNEI. The CDR3 DNA is TGTGCCAGCTTACAGGGCTTTAACACCGGGGAGCTGTTTTTT. It is translated as CASLQGFNTGELFF.

The chain employs TRBV28 and TRBJ1-5; 9 nucleotides match TRBD1. The CDR3 has 18 amino acids. Unmatched junction bases numbered 9, after V lost 2 bases and J lost 1 base. Germline lookup yields CDR1 MDHEN and CDR2 SYDVKM. CDR3 region: CASSLILGTGLSNQPQHF. CDR3 bases: TGTGCCAGCAGTTTAATTCTCGGGACAGGGCTCAGCAATCAGCCCCAGCATTTT.

The gene calls are TRBV7-6 and TRBJ1-1; 10 bases match TRBD1. CDR1 is SGHVS and CDR2 is FNYEAQ in the germline V gene. The CDR3 covers 16 residues. J gave up 3 bases and V 5 bases, and 9 bases lay outside the gene matches. The DNA for the CDR3 is TGTGCCAGCAGCCCCCGACAGGGGGCTGGGGACACTGAAGCTTTCTTT. Translated: CASSPRQGAGDTEAFF. Using reference TRBV7-6 and TRBJ1-1 for the parts outside the CDR3, the full variable domain is GAGVSQSPRYKVTKRGQDVALRCDPISGHVSLYWYRQALGQGPEFLTYFNYEAQQDKSGLPNDRFSAERPEGSISTLTIQRTEQRDSAMYRCASSPRQGAGDTEAFFGQGTRLTVV.

The rearrangement links TRBV5-6 to TRBJ1-2; D is ambiguous. Germline V gene lookup returns CDR1 SGHDT and CDR2 YYEEEE. CDR3 size: 13 residues. Trimming shortened V by 0 bases and J by 2 bases, and 5 bases separated the two germline ends. As DNA, the CDR3 is TGTGCCAGCAGCTTGGTGGAGAACTATGGCTACACCTTC. Translation: CASSLVENYGYTF.

This clone was seen a single time. The same CDR3 can be traced to other DNA sequences in this sample. V gene TRBV9 combines with J gene TRBJ2-7; perhaps TRBD2 as D (5 bases). Germline lookup yields CDR1 SGDLS and CDR2 YYNGEE. The V gene lost 2 bases and the J gene lost 1 base, with 7 bases spanning the gap. The CDR3 sequence is 13 residues long. CDR3 loop: CASSVGSSYEQYF. Here the CDR3 DNA reads TGTGCCAGCAGCGTGGGGAGTTCCTACGAGCAGTACTTC.

This clone has only one observation. The chain combines TRBV2 with TRBJ2-3; 7 nucleotides align to TRBD2. The CDR3 is made up of 16 amino acids. Trimming removed 4 bases from V and 0 bases from J; junction bases left unmatched: 7. CDR1 is SNHLY, CDR2 FYNNEI, per germline. CDR3 nucleotides: TGTGCCAGCAGTGGGGGAGGGCTGGAAAGCACAGATACGCAGTATTTT. Amino acid sequence: CASSGGGLESTDTQYF.

V usage is TRBV11-3 and J usage is TRBJ2-1, with 8 nucleotides matching TRBD2. This CDR3 comprises 15 residues. J was trimmed by 3 bases and V by 1 base; bases with no gene match: 2. Germline CDR1 is SGHNT and CDR2 is YENEEA. The CDR3, as DNA: TGTGCCAGCAGCTTAGCACTAGCGGTCTACAATGAGCAGTTCTTC. This translates into CASSLALAVYNEQFF. Filled out from reference TRBV11-3 and TRBJ2-1, the complete variable domain reads EAGVVQSPRYKIIEKKQPVAFWCNPISGHNTLYWYLQNLGQGPELLIRYENEEAVDDSQLPKDRFSAERLKGVDSTLKIQPAELGDSAVYLCASSLALAVYNEQFFGPGTRLTVL.

This sequence joins TRBV6-5 and TRBJ1-2; possible D gene TRBD1, 5 bases. V dropped 5 bases and J dropped 3 bases, with 13 bases sitting between them. CDR1 and CDR2 from the germline V gene are MNHEY and SVGAGI. The CDR3 runs 14 residues. The CDR3 is CASSRRQGYYGYTF. The CDR3 nucleotides read TGTGCCAGCAGTAGACGGCAGGGCTACTATGGCTACACCTTC.

The J gene is TRBJ1-3, the V gene TRBV9, with a tentative D call TRBD1 (6 bases). Germline V gives CDR1 SGDLS, CDR2 YYNGEE. This CDR3 is built from 15 residues. With 3 bases removed from V and 0 bases from J, the gap between germline ends came to 10 bases. Here the CDR3 reads CASSGGGFSGNTIYF. The CDR3 DNA sequence: TGTGCCAGCAGCGGAGGGGGTTTCTCTGGAAACACCATATATTTT. The entire variable domain, with the rest obtained from reference TRBV9 and TRBJ1-3, is as follows: DSGVTQTPKHLITATGQRVTLRCSPRSGDLSVYWYQQSLDQGLQFLIQYYNGEERAKGNILERFSAQQFPDLHSELNLSSLELGDSALYFCASSGGGFSGNTIYFGEGSWLTVV.

This clone has a single count. The J gene is TRBJ1-2, the V gene TRBV7-9, with 8 bases aligning to TRBD1. Germline V CDR1 and CDR2: SEHNR, FQNEAQ (reference sequence). CDR3 length: 14 residues. Losses at the gene ends were 1 base for V and 7 bases for J; bases not matched to a gene: 5. Here the CDR3 reads CASSLEEQGAGYTF. The CDR3 coding sequence is TGTGCCAGCAGCTTAGAGGAGCAGGGGGCTGGCTACACCTTC. Drawing the rest from reference TRBV7-9 and TRBJ1-2, the complete variable domain is DTGVSQNPRHKITKRGQNVTFRCDPISEHNRLYWYRQTLGQGPEFLTYFQNEAQLEKSRLLSDRFSAERPKGSFSTLEIQRTEQGDSAMYLCASSLEEQGAGYTFGSGTRLTVV.

The chain recombines TRBV7-3 with TRBJ2-2, with 10 bases identical to TRBD2. The CDR3 length is 17 residues. In germline, CDR1 is SGHTA, CDR2 FQGTGA. After removal of 2 bases from V and 4 bases from J, the junction contained 7 bases not matched to a gene. This CDR3 is CASSLLSSGGLTGELFF. The CDR3 nucleotides read TGTGCCAGCAGCTTATTGTCTAGCGGGGGACTCACCGGGGAGCTGTTTTTT.

The chain employs TRBV19 and TRBJ1-2; TRBD1 matches at 9 bases. Unmatched junction bases numbered 3, after V lost 5 bases and J lost 5 bases. In germline, CDR1 is LNHDA, CDR2 SQIVND (reference sequence). The CDR3 covers 13 residues. This CDR3 reads CASSAGQGYGYTF. The CDR3 coding sequence is TGTGCCAGTAGTGCTGGACAGGGGTATGGCTACACCTTC.

The chain couples TRBV5-4 to TRBJ2-7; tentative D call: TRBD2 (6 bases). CDR3 size: 14 residues. Looked up from germline, CDR1 is SGHNT and CDR2 is YYREEE (reference sequence). V was cut by 4 bases and J by 5 bases, with 16 bases left in between. In DNA form, the CDR3 reads TGTGCCAGCAGCAATCCGGGACGGGGGAACGAGCAGTACTTC. Amino acid sequence: CASSNPGRGNEQYF.

The chain joins TRBV27 to TRBJ2-7, with 10 bases fitting TRBD2. The CDR3 has 15 amino acids. J was trimmed by 3 bases and V by 3 bases; bases with no gene match: 5. Germline lookup yields CDR1 MNHEY and CDR2 SMNVEV (reference sequence). CDR3: CASSLGSGGYYEQYF. The DNA of the CDR3 is TGTGCCAGCAGTTTGGGTAGCGGGGGGTACTACGAGCAGTACTTC.

This chain connects TRBV7-2 to TRBJ1-5; 9 bases agree with TRBD1. The CDR3 has 14 residues. Germline CDR1 reads SGHTA; CDR2 reads FQGNSA. The V and J ends lost 8 bases and 6 bases, in that order; junction bases with no gene match: 8. CDR3 in amino acids: CASGTGFVGQPQHF. DNA of the CDR3: TGTGCCAGCGGGACAGGGTTCGTCGGTCAGCCCCAGCATTTT. Supplemented by reference TRBV7-2 and TRBJ1-5, the full variable domain reads GAGVSQSPSNKVTEKGKDVELRCDPISGHTALYWYRQSLGQGLEFLIYFQGNSAPDKSGLPSDRFSAERTGGSVSTLTIQRTQQEDSAVYLCASGTGFVGQPQHFGDGTRLSIL.